This T cell receptor beta chain emerged from a study of vaccination effects on CD4 cells after COVID-19. The table came from immunoSEQ multiplex PCR; TCRdb's copy has only in-frame clones and leaves some out. The sample contains 11,000 to 15,000 clones, around 81% of which appear only once. Using viral peptide pools, the ViraFEST assay grew out antigen-specific CD4+ T cells prior to sequencing. After around 10 days in culture, the CD4+ T cells were isolated. This individual contracted SARS-CoV-2 between March and December 2020, as verified by PCR. All participants had two doses of either the BNT162b2 or mRNA-1273 vaccine. Wells containing over 1.5 million PBMC each were cultured with around 10 IU/ml IL-2 and 8 to 10 ug/ml peptides. V shed 8 bases, J shed 6 bases, and the junction held 1 base outside the gene matches. The germline V gene has CDR1 LNHNV and CDR2 YYDKDF (reference sequence). The CDR3 is 13 residues long.

General observations from the study: Pronounced clonal contraction occurred in clones induced by infection and by vaccine late after vaccination. Most post-vaccine spike-reactive clones in convalescents were new, not infection-derived.

This clone was found once. Its cognate antigen is unknown. The chain joins TRBV15 to TRBJ2-1; 13 nucleotides match TRBD2. The TCR comes from a human donor who had a prior SARS-CoV-2 infection. The sequenced sample was CD4+ T cells from PBMCs cultured with SARS-CoV-2 spike peptides, obtained after COVID-19 vaccination. CDR3 nucleotide sequence: TGTGCCACCGGGACTAGCGGGGCCAATGAGCAGTTCTTC. Its protein product is CATGTSGANEQFF.